The 5 T cell receptor beta chains in this list originate from one sample, sequenced in a study of blood T cell repertoires in COVID-19. The table came from immunoSEQ multiplex PCR; TCRdb's copy has only in-frame clones and leaves some out. The sample lists around 170,000 clones; 88% were seen once. The specimen sequenced was peripheral blood. These TCRs come from a man in his 60s with acute or convalescent COVID-19.

This chain joins TRBV19 and TRBJ1-5; D gene unclear. The germline gives CDR1 LNHDA, CDR2 SQIVND (reference sequence). V gave up 6 bases and J gave up 0 bases, with 15 bases separating them. This CDR3 has 16 amino acids. CDR3 sequence reads: CASSVKILFSNQPQHF. The CDR3 nucleotides read TGTGCCAGTAGCGTAAAAATTCTGTTTAGCAATCAGCCCCAGCATTTT.

The chain couples TRBV15 to TRBJ1-1; D not certain. The CDR3 totals 14 residues. Germline V gene lookup returns CDR1 LNHNV and CDR2 YYDKDF (reference sequence). V was cut by 0 bases and J by 3 bases, with 8 bases left in between. The CDR3 sequence is CATSRDLGDTEAFF. CDR3 coding DNA: TGTGCCACCAGCAGAGATCTCGGGGACACTGAAGCTTTCTTT.

The V and J genes are TRBV30 and TRBJ1-4, with TRBD1 identical over 8 bases. The V gene end was trimmed by 6 bases and the J gene end by 8 bases; junction bases not matched to a gene: 5. There are 12 residues in the CDR3. Germline-derived CDR1 and CDR2 are GTSNPN and SVGIG (reference sequence). DNA for the CDR3: TGTGCCTGTTCAGGGACAGGCGAAAAACTGTTTTTT. It codes for CACSGTGEKLFF.

The chain couples TRBV29-1 to TRBJ1-2, with D perhaps TRBD1 (5 bases). The CDR3 contains 15 residues. Deletions cut 0 bases from V and 0 bases from J, with 11 bases between. Germline values: CDR1 SQVTM, CDR2 ANQGSEA. CDR3 residues: CSVEDPHRSNYGYTF. CDR3 nucleotides: TGCAGCGTTGAAGATCCGCACAGGTCTAACTATGGCTACACCTTC. Full variable domain (missing parts from reference TRBV29-1 and TRBJ1-2): SAVISQKPSRDICQRGTSLTIQCQVDSQVTMMFWYRQQPGQSLTLIATANQGSEATYESGFVIDKFPISRPNLTFSTLTVSNMSPEDSSIYLCSVEDPHRSNYGYTFGSGTRLTVV.

This chain connects TRBV4-1 to TRBJ2-7; D perhaps matches TRBD2 (5 bases). The germline V gene has CDR1 MGHRA and CDR2 YSYEKL. The germline V and J ends were trimmed by 2 bases and 1 base, with 9 bases remaining between them. The CDR3 sequence is 14 residues long. CDR3 amino acids: CASSQNPGSYEQYV. In DNA form, the CDR3 reads TGCGCCAGCAGCCAAAATCCGGGATCCTACGAGCAGTACGTC.